The 25 T cell receptor beta chains below were found in one sample sequenced in a study of blood T cells in healthy people across ages. Then a second PCR, running about 7 to 11 cycles, was carried out with a sample-barcoded 5' primer and a J-beta primer mix. TCRdb reprocessed the 5' RACE reads via MiXCR and lists one record per CDR3 protein. The table has approximately 1.5 million distinct CDR3 sequences, about 42% seen once. Sequencing was carried out using blood. These receptors were obtained from a woman aged 18-35 years in good health.

In nucleotides, the CDR3 is TGCGCCAGCAGCCAAGATGCGTTGGGAACCGGGGAGCTGTTTTTT. Amino acid sequence: CASSQDALGTGELFF. The V call is TRBV4-3, the J call TRBJ2-2; D ambiguous. From germline, CDR1 is LGHNA and CDR2 YSLEER. This CDR3 has 15 amino acids. The germline V and J ends were trimmed by 0 bases and 5 bases, with 10 bases remaining between them.

This clonotype was seen a handful of times. The V gene is TRBV2, the J gene TRBJ2-4, with 7 nucleotides matching TRBD1. With the DNA end fitting TRBJ2-7 better, the J assignment may be wrong. The CDR3 runs to 13 residues. Per the germline V gene, CDR1 is SNHLY and CDR2 is FYNNEI. CDR3 residues: CASRQGLLYEQYF. For the CDR3, the DNA is TGTGCCAGCAGACAGGGGCTATTATACGAGCAGTACTTC.

V and J are TRBV16 and TRBJ1-2, with D maybe TRBD1 (5 bases). The CDR3 is 13 amino acids. CDR1 is KGHSY and CDR2 is FQNENV in the germline V gene. V was cut by 2 bases and J by 6 bases, with 10 bases left in between. The CDR3 DNA reads as TGTGCCAGCAGCCAAACCGGGACGGATGGCTACACCTTC. It translates to CASSQTGTDGYTF.

This chain uses TRBV24-1 with TRBJ2-5, with D tentatively TRBD2 (5 bases). The CDR3 runs 15 residues. V was clipped by 2 bases and J by 2 bases, with 11 bases between them. Germline V CDR1 and CDR2: KGHDR, SFDVKD. The CDR3 region has the DNA TGTGCCACCAGTGATTCGGACGGACTGCAAGAGACCCAGTACTTC. This sequence encodes CATSDSDGLQETQYF.

This clonotype was counted between two and nine times. V usage is TRBV29-1 and J usage is TRBJ2-5, with D possibly matching TRBD2 (5 bases). Trimming removed 4 bases at V and 11 bases at J, with 17 bases between. Germline V CDR1 and CDR2: SQVTM, ANQGSEA. The CDR3 length is 12 residues. This CDR3 is CSVVFPSNEQYF. The CDR3 DNA sequence: TGCAGCGTTGTATTCCCTAGCAATGAGCAGTACTTC.

This clonotype was picked up a small number of times. V gene TRBV5-1 combines with J gene TRBJ2-1, with 8 nucleotides matching TRBD2. This CDR3 spans 14 amino acids. The germline CDR1 and CDR2 sequences are SGHRS and YFSETQ. Germline trimming cut 1 base from V and 6 bases from J; bases unmatched to any gene: 3. CDR3: CASSLIAGSNEQFF. The CDR3 coding sequence is TGCGCCAGCAGCTTGATAGCGGGGAGCAATGAGCAGTTCTTC. Looking up the rest from reference TRBV5-1 and TRBJ2-1 gives the full variable domain: KAGVTQTPRYLIKTRGQQVTLSCSPISGHRSVSWYQQTPGQGLQFLFEYFSETQRNKGNFPGRFSGRQFSNSRSEMNVSTLELGDSALYLCASSLIAGSNEQFFGPGTRLTVL.

The rearrangement joins TRBV20-1 to TRBJ2-7; 11 nucleotides align to TRBD1. CDR3 size: 12 residues. The ends lost 7 bases at V and 2 bases at J; junction bases unmatched: 1. CDR1 and CDR2 from the germline V gene are DFQATT and SNEGSKA (reference sequence). The CDR3 DNA follows: TGCAGTGGGGACAGGGGGACCTACGAGCAGTACTTC. Its protein is CSGDRGTYEQYF.

The table lists this clonotype with a few counts. The chain has TRBV9 and TRBJ1-2; no firm D call. V lost 5 bases to trimming and J lost 4 bases, with 15 bases between them. The germline V gene encodes CDR1 SGDLS and CDR2 YYNGEE. This CDR3 region has 14 residues. CDR3 coding DNA: TGTGCCAGCAGGTCGCGGAGAACTGTCTATGGCTACACCTTC. Encoded protein: CASRSRRTVYGYTF. The entire variable domain, with the rest obtained from reference TRBV9 and TRBJ1-2, is as follows: DSGVTQTPKHLITATGQRVTLRCSPRSGDLSVYWYQQSLDQGLQFLIQYYNGEERAKGNILERFSAQQFPDLHSELNLSSLELGDSALYFCASRSRRTVYGYTFGSGTRLTVV.

This clonotype has just one count. J is TRBJ1-1 and V is TRBV12-3 or TRBV12-4; D not resolved. The V end was cut by 6 bases, the J end by 2 bases, with 10 bases between. The CDR3 length is 13 residues. The CDR3: CASSMGPNTEAFF. The CDR3 nucleotides are TGTGCCAGCAGCATGGGTCCAAACACTGAAGCTTTCTTT.

There are a few counts of this clonotype. This chain links TRBV12-3 or TRBV12-4 with TRBJ2-5, with a weak D call TRBD1 (7 bases). This CDR3 is built from 16 residues. V lost 4 bases and J lost 5, with 20 bases in between. The CDR3 reads CASSSSFLSGGETQYF. CDR3 nucleotide sequence: TGTGCCAGCAGTTCCTCATTTCTCTCAGGGGGGGAGACCCAGTACTTC.

This clonotype was counted only a few times. The gene calls are TRBV27 and TRBJ1-2; the D is unclear. CDR1 and CDR2 (germline): MNHEY, SMNVEV (reference sequence). V was clipped by 0 bases and J by 9 bases, with 14 bases between them. This CDR3 spans 14 amino acids. The CDR3 DNA follows: TGTGCCAGCAGTTTATCGGGGAGGGCTCTGCGCTACACCTTC. This gives the protein CASSLSGRALRYTF.

The chain links TRBV29-1 to TRBJ2-3, with D perhaps given as TRBD1 or TRBD2 (5 bases each). The V and J ends lost 6 bases and 4 bases respectively, with 14 bases between them. This CDR3 is 13 amino acids long. The germline V gene encodes CDR1 SQVTM and CDR2 ANQGSEA. Written as DNA, the CDR3 is TGCAGCGTCCCCCGGGACGCCTCAGATACGCAGTATTTT. Encoded protein: CSVPRDASDTQYF.

The V gene is TRBV27, the J gene TRBJ2-2; 11 bases agree with TRBD1. Germline assignment: CDR1 MNHEY and CDR2 SMNVEV (reference sequence). The length of the CDR3 is 15 residues. J gave up 8 bases and V 7 bases, and 9 bases lay outside the gene matches. CDR3 DNA: TGTGCCAGCAACGCTCCGGGACAGGGGGTTGGGGAGCTGTTTTTT. This translates into CASNAPGQGVGELFF.

There are a few counts of this clonotype. The V gene is TRBV2, the J gene TRBJ2-7; D may be TRBD2 (5 bases). CDR1 and CDR2 (germline): SNHLY, FYNNEI. The V and J ends lost 6 bases and 3 bases respectively, with 12 bases between them. The CDR3 has 13 residues. CDR3 coding DNA: TGTGCCAGCAGGCCGAGGAGGTTCTACGAGCAGTACTTC. Translation: CASRPRRFYEQYF.

This clonotype turned up a few times. The rearrangement joins TRBV5-1 to TRBJ2-1; tentatively, D is TRBD2 (5 bases). Trimming took off 4 bases at V and 1 base at J, with 12 bases between the two ends. Per germline, CDR1 SGHRS and CDR2 YFSETQ. The CDR3 covers 15 residues. The CDR3 nucleotides are TGCGCCAGCAGCCCCGACCCGGGGTCCTACAATGAGCAGTTCTTC. Its protein is CASSPDPGSYNEQFF.

This clonotype was seen a single time. Here the CDR3 DNA reads TGCAGTGCTAGAGATATCGACCATAACTACGAGCAGTACTTC. Amino acids: CSARDIDHNYEQYF. This chain uses TRBV20-1 with TRBJ2-7; D gene unclear. This CDR3 is built from 14 residues. CDR1 is DFQATT, CDR2 SNEGSKA, per germline (reference sequence). Trimming pared 0 bases from V and 3 bases from J, leaving 12 bases between.

This clonotype occurred once. This clone may be a read error of a much larger clone one base away. The chain uses TRBV29-1 and TRBJ2-7; 8 nucleotides line up with TRBD2. The CDR3 runs to 15 residues. Per the germline V gene, CDR1 is SQVTM and CDR2 is ANQGSEA. After removal of 4 bases from V and 7 bases from J, the junction contained 15 bases not matched to a gene. CDR3 nucleotide sequence: TGCAGCGTTGGCGATATAGCGGGGTCTGTGAATGAGCAGTACTTC. It is translated as CSVGDIAGSVNEQYF.

This chain connects TRBV12-3 or TRBV12-4 to TRBJ2-1, with 10 bases that match TRBD1. There are 12 residues in the CDR3. V lost 3 bases, J lost 14 bases, and 4 bases stayed unmatched. The CDR3 loop reads CASSLSGQGEFF. In DNA, the CDR3 is TGTGCCAGCAGTTTGTCAGGACAGGGGGAGTTCTTC.

The table lists this clonotype with a few counts. V usage is TRBV9 and J usage is TRBJ2-6; D perhaps matches TRBD1 (6 bases). In germline, CDR1 is SGDLS, CDR2 YYNGEE. The CDR3 consists of 15 residues. V gave up 2 bases and J gave up 16 bases, with 22 bases separating them. The CDR3: CASSVYDDRLDGLTF. CDR3 sequence (DNA): TGTGCCAGCAGCGTTTATGATGACAGGCTCGACGGGCTGACTTTC.

This clonotype turned up a few times. V gene TRBV2 combines with J gene TRBJ2-7; D remains unclear. V shed 9 bases and J shed 2 bases, with 14 bases lying between them. Germline V gene data show CDR1 as SNHLY and CDR2 as FYNNEI. This CDR3 region has 13 residues. The chain's CDR3 is CASKTYSTYEQYF. CDR3 DNA sequence: TGTGCCAGTAAGACTTACTCCACCTACGAGCAGTACTTC.

The V call is TRBV30, the J call TRBJ2-2, with TRBD1 identical over 8 bases. Looked up from germline, CDR1 is GTSNPN and CDR2 is SVGIG (reference sequence). V trimming: 1 base; J trimming: 1 base; junction bases outside the gene matches: 2. The CDR3 runs 15 residues. CDR3 DNA sequence: TGTGCCTGGAGTGAGGGACAGGTGAACACCGGGGAGCTGTTTTTT. The encoded protein is CAWSEGQVNTGELFF.

The rearrangement joins TRBV19 to TRBJ2-7; tentatively, D is TRBD1 (6 bases). The V gene lost 8 bases and the J gene lost 0 bases, with 14 bases spanning the gap. This CDR3 contains 14 residues. Per germline, CDR1 LNHDA and CDR2 SQIVND (reference sequence). The chain's CDR3 is CASAYRVSSYEQYF. The CDR3 nucleotides read TGTGCCAGTGCTTACAGGGTTAGCTCCTACGAGCAGTACTTC.

In regard to this clonotype: The junction departs from the called germline gene at one end, perhaps through a read error. The rearrangement uses TRBV20-1 and TRBJ2-7; D gene unclear. Per the germline V gene, CDR1 is DFQATT and CDR2 is SNEGSKA (reference sequence). This CDR3 region has 12 residues. The CDR3 DNA sequence: TGCAGTGCCAGAGCGCCAGCGTACGAGCAGTACTTC. Translation: CSARAPAYEQYF.

V is TRBV4-1 and J is TRBJ1-5; weak D call: TRBD1 (5 bases). The germline V gene has CDR1 MGHRA and CDR2 YSYEKL. The ends were cut back, 0 bases at V and 7 bases at J, with 13 bases in the middle. The CDR3 covers 15 residues. This CDR3 reads CASSQDEGDGQPQHF. For the CDR3, the DNA is TGCGCCAGCAGCCAAGATGAAGGGGATGGGCAGCCCCAGCATTTT.

This clonotype was counted ten times or more. V usage is TRBV7-2 and J usage is TRBJ2-7; the match to TRBD1 covers 7 bases. The ends lost 5 bases at V and 5 bases at J; junction bases unmatched: 6. Germline CDR1 and CDR2: SGHTA and FQGNSA. This CDR3 comprises 13 residues. The CDR3 protein is CASSKDRANEQYF. In DNA, the CDR3 is TGTGCCAGCAGCAAAGACAGGGCCAACGAGCAGTACTTC.